This is a list of T cell receptor beta chains from one sample in a study of blood T cell repertoires in COVID-19. Using immunoSEQ multiplex PCR, the repertoire was profiled, and TCRdb retains in-frame clones only, with some absent. This table holds some 200,000 clones, about nine tenths found once. Sequenced material: peripheral blood. All receptors come from a man of 80 years or more with acute or convalescent COVID-19. Both conserved end residues are part of each CDR3.

v_call	j_call	cdr3_aa
TRBV7-9	TRBJ2-1	CASSPRVGTGVYNEQFF
TRBV29-1	TRBJ1-1	CSALPTGTGFLNTEAFF
TRBV10-3	TRBJ2-3	CAIRQGSTDTQYF
TRBV7-9	TRBJ2-3	CASTALRDTQYF
TRBV5-1	TRBJ1-4	CASRWGDGKLFF
TRBV7-9	TRBJ1-1	CASSSPLGADGTEAFF
TRBV6-5	TRBJ1-2	CASSLALTGLYGYTF
TRBV19	TRBJ2-3	CASGTSGSTDTQYF
TRBV4-3	TRBJ2-3	CASSRRILADTQYF
TRBV23-1	TRBJ2-7	CASSQYPTSGKLYEQYF
TRBV3-1/TRBV3-2	TRBJ2-5	CASSQATGQETQYF
TRBV21-1	TRBJ2-1	CASSRGQPTYNEQFF
TRBV30	TRBJ2-4	CAWQTSGSQNIQYF
TRBV27	TRBJ1-1	CASSLADRGLTEAFF
TRBV12-3/TRBV12-4	TRBJ2-1	CASSQGSHEQFF